Presented here are 4 T cell receptor beta chains from one specimen sequenced in a study of regulatory T cells in long-lasting Graves disease. Regarding time point: newly diagnosed GD, antithyroid drugs for less than 3 months. The authors made the TCR library using RNA they extracted from PBMCs. Arm-PCR of CDR3 regions and iRepertoire HTBI primers were the basis on which TCR beta libraries were built. TCRdb re-derived calls from the multiplex PCR reads in MiXCR, one entry per CDR3 protein. The sample holds about 500,000 distinct CDR3 sequences; around 11% are singletons and the top ten take roughly 8.2%. The same sample was also used in a study of T cells in Graves' hyperthyroidism and ophthalmopathy.

The sequencing here drew on peripheral blood mononuclear cells (PBMCs), taken at new diagnosis, from a patient treated with antithyroid drugs. All receptors come from a woman aged 25 to 39 with Graves disease.

This clonotype was counted many times. The genes are TRBV20-1 and TRBJ1-2; D gene uncertain. This CDR3 has 13 amino acids. Germline V lookup: CDR1 DFQATT, CDR2 SNEGSKA (reference sequence). V lost 3 bases and J 0 bases, leaving 8 bases between the germline ends. CDR3 residues: CSARDPANYGYTF. In DNA form, the CDR3 reads TGCAGTGCTAGGGATCCAGCTAACTATGGCTACACCTTC.

This clonotype showed up many times. The chain is built from TRBV6-1 and TRBJ1-2, with TRBD1 matching over 7 bases. The germline V gene has CDR1 MNHNS and CDR2 SASEGT. The CDR3 extends over 12 amino acids. The V and J ends lost 6 bases and 5 bases, in that order; junction bases with no gene match: 3. This CDR3 is CASSQGQYGYTF. The CDR3 DNA reads TGTGCCAGCAGCCAGGGACAGTATGGCTACACCTTC.

This clonotype was detected many times. V and J are TRBV27 and TRBJ1-6, with a tentative D call TRBD1 (5 bases). Germline CDR1 MNHEY, CDR2 SMNVEV (reference sequence). The length of the CDR3 is 14 residues. Deletions cut 7 bases from V and 8 bases from J, with 15 bases between. CDR3 protein: CASTIGGAHSPLHF. The CDR3 nucleotides read TGTGCCAGCACCATCGGAGGGGCCCATTCACCCCTCCACTTT.

This clonotype was seen ten or more times. The chain links TRBV30 to TRBJ2-2; 14 bases are a match to TRBD2. The CDR3 covers 15 residues. Looked up from germline, CDR1 is GTSNPN and CDR2 is SVGIG (reference sequence). The junction had 6 bases not matched to a gene; V was cut back by 4 bases and J by 8 bases. The DNA of the CDR3 is TGTGCCTGGACATCGGGACTAGCGGGAGTTGGGGAGCTGTTTTTT. Translating it yields CAWTSGLAGVGELFF.